Sequencing of this T cell receptor (beta chain) was carried out in a study of vaccination effects on CD4 cells after COVID-19. The repertoire was sequenced with immunoSEQ multiplex PCR; TCRdb's copy has only in-frame clones and lacks some. Among roughly 16,000 clones listed, 74% were seen once. V was pared by 4 bases and J by 3 bases, with 6 bases of the junction left unmatched. Germline V lookup: CDR1 LNHDA, CDR2 SQIVND (reference sequence). The CDR3 consists of 16 residues. As concerns this clone: Antigen: not known.

Before sequencing, viral peptide pools were used by the ViraFEST assay to expand antigen-specific CD4+ T cells. The culture ran for 10 days before CD4+ T cells were isolated. From March to December 2020, the person had a SARS-CoV-2 infection that was confirmed by PCR. Each participant was administered two doses of either the BNT162b2 or the mRNA-1273 vaccine. Cultures of about 2 million PBMC per well contained approximately 10 IU/ml IL-2 plus 10 ug/ml peptides. In the cultures, half the medium was exchanged for IL-2 medium on days 3 and 7. Sequences were derived from CD4+ T cells from PBMCs cultured with SARS-CoV-2 spike peptides, sampled after COVID-19 vaccination. The chain has TRBV19 and TRBJ2-3, with 11 bases that match TRBD2. The sequence was obtained from a human donor who had a prior SARS-CoV-2 infection. The CDR3 DNA reads TGTGCCAGTAGTAAAACACTAGCGGGAGATACAGATACGCAGTATTTT. Amino acids: CASSKTLAGDTDTQYF. Variable domain in full (rest from reference TRBV19 and TRBJ2-3): DGGITQSPKYLFRKEGQNVTLSCEQNLNHDAMYWYRQDPGQGLRLIYYSQIVNDFQKGDIAEGYSVSREKKESFPLTVTSAQKNPTAFYLCASSKTLAGDTDTQYFGPGTRLTVL.